Listed below are T cell receptor beta chains from one sample, sequenced in a study of blood T cell repertoires in COVID-19. Clones were read by immunoSEQ multiplex PCR, and TCRdb kept only the in-frame ones, dropping some. This table has about 86,000 clones, 85% appearing once. The sequenced sample consisted of peripheral blood. Source of these receptors: a man aged 45-65 years with acute or convalescent COVID-19. The conserved cysteine and the conserved F or W are not part of the CDR3 here.

cdr3_length v_call cdr3_aa
13 TRBV5-6 ASSWALQGRHEQY
13 TRBV5-6 ASSLLIGAVYGYT
12 TRBV10-3 AISPGGNTGELF
14 TRBV6-6 ASSSSAAGDWDTQY
13 TRBV10-1 ASRPGGSFNTEAF
13 TRBV10-3 AISESREGYNEQF
13 TRBV7-8 ASSYNRGTNEKLF
12 TRBV7-8 ASSSWTGNTEAF
12 TRBV7-2 ASSLNPAGNTIY
13 TRBV19 ASSIETRGTGELF
13 TRBV27 ASSLGLAGVNEQF
16 TRBV19 ASSMGAGTGGYDYGYT
13 TRBV5-1 ASSLVEGRTDTQY
11 TRBV28 ASRDPRVHEQY
13 TRBV5-1 ASARDSGAYNEQF
11 TRBV11-2 ASSTGTYNEQF
12 TRBV5-6 ASSAGTSGFEQF
14 TRBV9 ASSPLSGQYNEKLF
13 TRBV5-1 ASTLAGASYNEQF
14 TRBV7-2 ASSLAGTRLQETQY
14 TRBV9 ASSARERGPPETQY
14 TRBV18 ASSPRGTGHDQPQH
14 TRBV5-8 ASSLMGGGYYNEQF
12 TRBV18 ASSPSQGATEQY
13 TRBV7-2 ASSPTSAPSDTQY
11 TRBV2 ASSEPGGYGYT
12 TRBV4-1 ASSQVGGQYEQY
10 TRBV28 ASSSQVTEAF